The clone carrying this TCR beta chain has only a few counts. Each CDR3 protein is one row after TCRdb ran MiXCR on the 5' RACE reads. This sample carries more than 250,000 distinct CDR3 sequences, less than 9% of them seen once, and the ten largest clones take 2% to 2.5%. This specimen comes from a study of identical twins. The data also belong to a second study, concerning yellow fever vaccine responses in identical twins.

This receptor was obtained from a woman aged 18-29 years in good health. The sequenced material came from memory (CD45RO+) T cells sorted from blood.

CDR3 in amino acids: CSARVDRGETQYF. The CDR3 DNA follows: TGCAGTGCTAGAGTAGACAGGGGAGAGACCCAGTACTTC. The rearrangement joins TRBV20-1 to TRBJ2-5; 8 bases match TRBD1. The CDR3 totals 13 residues. The ends lost 1 base at V and 4 bases at J; junction bases unmatched: 2. Germline CDR1 and CDR2: DFQATT and SNEGSKA (reference sequence).